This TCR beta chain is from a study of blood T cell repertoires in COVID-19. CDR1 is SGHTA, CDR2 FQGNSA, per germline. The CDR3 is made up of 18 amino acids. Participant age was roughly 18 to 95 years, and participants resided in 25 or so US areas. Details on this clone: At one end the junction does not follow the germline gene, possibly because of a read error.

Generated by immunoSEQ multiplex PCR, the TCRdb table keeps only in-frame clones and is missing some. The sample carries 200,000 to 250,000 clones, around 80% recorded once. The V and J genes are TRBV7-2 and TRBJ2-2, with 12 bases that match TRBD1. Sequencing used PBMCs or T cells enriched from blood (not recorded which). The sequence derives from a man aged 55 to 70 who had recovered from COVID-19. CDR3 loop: CASSLALGQGAKTGELFF. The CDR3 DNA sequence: TGTGCCAGCAGCTTAGCGTTGGGACAGGGGGCGAAAACCGGGGAGCTGTTTTTT.